A selection of T cell receptor beta chains follows, all from one sample in a study of blood T cell repertoires in COVID-19. Clones were read by immunoSEQ multiplex PCR, and TCRdb kept only the in-frame ones, dropping some. Among about 210,000 clones, about 82% were seen once, and the ten largest hold 0.9% to 0.95%. Source material: peripheral blood. These receptors were taken from a man between 60 and 75 years old with COVID-19, enrolled during active disease. The CDR3 runs from the conserved cysteine through the conserved F or W. A D gene is named only where the DNA matches it firmly. Part of the rows lack a size; the others show once, few, many or a class for expanded clones.

v_call	j_call	clone_size	cdr3_length	d_call	cdr3_aa	cdr3_nt
TRBV5-4	TRBJ2-7	NA	14	TRBD2	CASSNQREFYEQYF	TGTGCCAGCAGCAACCAGCGGGAGTTCTACGAGCAGTACTTC
TRBV9	TRBJ1-5	NA	15	TRBD1	CASSVGPGGTQPQHF	TGTGCCAGCAGCGTAGGGCCAGGGGGCACTCAGCCCCAGCATTTT
TRBV5-1	TRBJ1-1	NA	14	TRBD1	CASSSQGANTEAFF	TGCGCCAGCAGCTCACAGGGGGCCAACACTGAAGCTTTCTTT
TRBV19	TRBJ2-4	NA	15	NA	CASSALGRAKNIQYF	TGTGCCAGTAGTGCGTTAGGGAGGGCCAAAAACATTCAGTACTTC
TRBV27	TRBJ2-2	NA	16	NA	CASSLLGTRITGELFF	TGTGCCAGCAGTTTATTGGGCACCCGGATCACCGGGGAGCTGTTTTTT
TRBV27	TRBJ2-5	NA	14	NA	CASRPQAVGGTQYF	TGTGCCAGCAGGCCACAAGCCGTGGGGGGGACCCAGTACTTC
TRBV5-6	TRBJ2-1	few	15	TRBD1	CASSSLGQGATEQFF	TGTGCCAGCAGCTCTCTGGGACAGGGGGCGACTGAGCAGTTCTTC
TRBV7-9	TRBJ1-1	NA	14	NA	CASSSDSLNTEAFF	TGTGCCAGCAGCTCGGACAGCCTGAACACTGAAGCTTTCTTT
TRBV6-5	TRBJ1-2	NA	14	NA	CASSWTAGNYGYTF	TGTGCCAGCAGCTGGACAGCCGGTAACTATGGCTACACCTTC
TRBV7-9	TRBJ2-1	once	13	NA	CASSENRRDEQFF	TGTGCCAGCAGCGAAAATCGGCGGGATGAGCAGTTCTTC
TRBV10-3	TRBJ1-1	NA	14	NA	CAISVTEMNTEAFF	TGTGCCATCAGTGTGACAGAGATGAACACTGAAGCTTTCTTT
TRBV7-8	TRBJ1-2	NA	15	TRBD1	CASSLLRDRIYGYTF	TGTGCCAGCAGCCTCCTCCGGGACAGGATATATGGCTACACCTTC